What follows are 26 T cell receptor beta chains derived from one specimen sequenced in a study of type 1 regulatory T cells. These receptors' targets are unknown. MiXCR, applied by TCRdb to the reads, yields one record per CDR3 protein. The sample consists of tens of thousands of distinct CDR3 sequences, around 49% of them appearing once. The specimen sequenced was cultured non-Tr1 T cells, either the whole culture or a sorted T cell fraction (not recorded which). These receptors all come from a human donor in good health.

The chain links TRBV7-8 to TRBJ2-5; 10 nucleotides agree with TRBD2. V was pared by 6 bases and J by 3 bases, with 13 bases of the junction left unmatched. Germline V gene data show CDR1 as SGHVS and CDR2 as FQNEAQ. This CDR3 contains 17 residues. The CDR3 bases are TGTGCCAGCAGATCTACTGGGACTAGCGTCCGTGAAGAGACCCAGTACTTC. Translated: CASRSTGTSVREETQYF.

The chain couples TRBV5-4 to TRBJ2-1; TRBD1 matches 9 bases. J gave up 6 bases and V 0 bases, and 13 bases lay outside the gene matches. This CDR3 is built from 18 residues. In germline, CDR1 is SGHNT, CDR2 YYREEE (reference sequence). The CDR3 nucleotides are TGTGCCAGCAGCTTGGACAGGGGGCGGCGATTTGACAGCAATGAGCAGTTCTTC. Encoded protein: CASSLDRGRRFDSNEQFF.

The J gene is TRBJ2-3, the V gene TRBV2; D may be TRBD1 or TRBD2 (5 bases each). Trimming shortened V by 6 bases and J by 4 bases, and 14 bases separated the two germline ends. The germline CDR1 and CDR2 sequences are SNHLY and FYNNEI. The CDR3 length is 14 residues. The CDR3 DNA reads as TGTGCCAGCAGGGGGTGGGGGATGCCAGATACGCAGTATTTT. Translation gives CASRGWGMPDTQYF.

This clonotype qualifies as medium-sized. The genes are TRBV28 and TRBJ1-5; D might be TRBD1 (5 bases). The CDR3 runs 16 residues. Germline CDR1 is MDHEN and CDR2 is SYDVKM. The V end lost 4 bases, the J end lost 1 base, and 14 bases lay between the germline ends. CDR3 residues: CASSSQGRGSNQPQHF. The CDR3 nucleotides read TGTGCCAGCAGTTCCCAGGGTAGGGGAAGCAATCAGCCCCAGCATTTT.

The chain links TRBV7-8 to TRBJ2-1, with 7 bases lining up with TRBD1. Unmatched junction bases numbered 7, after V lost 7 bases and J lost 1 base. CDR3 length equals 15 residues. The germline gives CDR1 SGHVS, CDR2 FQNEAQ. The DNA of the CDR3 is TGTGCCAGCAACGACAGGGAGAGGTCCTACAATGAGCAGTTCTTC. Translation: CASNDRERSYNEQFF.

The chain uses TRBV30 and TRBJ1-2; D gene unclear. The CDR3 spans 12 residues. V was cut by 3 bases and J by 8 bases, with 13 bases left in between. Germline V gene lookup returns CDR1 GTSNPN and CDR2 SVGIG (reference sequence). The CDR3 sequence: CAWSPYDGGYTF. CDR3 bases: TGTGCCTGGAGCCCGTATGATGGAGGCTACACCTTC.

This clonotype was detected a few times. This sequence joins TRBV12-3 or TRBV12-4 and TRBJ1-2, with D possibly being TRBD1 (6 bases). The CDR3 covers 18 residues. Trimming shortened V by 5 bases and J by 4 bases, and 26 bases separated the two germline ends. DNA of the CDR3: TGTGCCAGCAGTGATGGATTTATGAGAGACAGGAACCCCTATGGCTACACCTTC. This translates into CASSDGFMRDRNPYGYTF.

CDR3 in DNA: TGTGCCAGCAGCCCCGATTCCGGGGGCGGTTCACCCCTCCACTTT. It yields the protein CASSPDSGGGSPLHF. The V call is TRBV7-2, the J call TRBJ1-6; D might be TRBD1 (6 bases). From germline, CDR1 is SGHTA and CDR2 FQGNSA. V lost 5 bases to trimming and J lost 9 bases, with 17 bases between them. This CDR3 has 15 amino acids.

This clonotype was observed a few times. The chain couples TRBV12-3 or TRBV12-4 to TRBJ2-1, with TRBD1 as a possible D gene (5 bases). V shed 7 bases and J shed 9 bases, with 16 bases lying between them. This CDR3 spans 13 amino acids. The CDR3 DNA is TGTGCCAGCACCGAGGACACTTACGGTGAGCAGTTCTTC. Its translation: CASTEDTYGEQFF.

The J gene is TRBJ2-7, the V gene TRBV11-2; 11 bases agree with TRBD2. The ends lost 7 bases at V and 7 bases at J; junction bases unmatched: 9. The V gene's germline CDR1 is SGHAT and CDR2 FQNNGV. The CDR3 sequence is 14 residues long. CDR3 sequence (DNA): TGTGCCAGCACCCTTAGCGGGGGGGCGAGGGAGCAGTACTTC. It yields the protein CASTLSGGAREQYF.

This clonotype was seen only a few times. CDR3 sequence reads: CASQAENSPLHF. The DNA for the CDR3 is TGTGCCAGCCAAGCCGAAAATTCACCCCTCCACTTT. The chain links TRBV7-9 to TRBJ1-6, with unresolved D. CDR1 SEHNR and CDR2 FQNEAQ come from the germline V gene (reference sequence). The CDR3 consists of 12 residues. V was shortened by 8 bases and J by 7 bases, with 9 bases between the two germline ends.

A few counts support this clonotype. This chain uses TRBV6-2 or TRBV6-3 with TRBJ2-1, with 12 bases that match TRBD2. This CDR3 comprises 15 residues. The germline CDR1 and CDR2 sequences are MNHEY and SVGEGT. V shed 8 bases, J shed 9 bases, and the junction held 11 bases outside the gene matches. CDR3 in amino acids: CASRDPGLAGGEQFF. The CDR3 coding sequence is TGTGCCAGCCGAGACCCGGGACTAGCGGGTGGTGAGCAGTTCTTC.

Remarks on this clonotype: A much larger clone lies a single base off, so this may be a read error. The chain joins TRBV5-1 to TRBJ1-1; 7 nucleotides match TRBD1. The germline CDR1 and CDR2 sequences are SGHRS and YFSETQ. The CDR3 totals 15 residues. The ends lost 2 bases at V and 2 bases at J; junction bases unmatched: 6. The chain's CDR3 is CASSLADRTNTEAFF. CDR3 bases: TGCGCCAGCAGCTTAGCGGACAGGACAAACACTGAAGCTTTCTTT.

CDR3 DNA: TGTGCCAGCAGTTTGGGATGGAGTCAGCCCCAGCATTTT. It specifies CASSLGWSQPQHF. The rearrangement joins TRBV28 to TRBJ1-5; D is ambiguous. There are 13 residues in the CDR3. The V and J ends lost 3 bases and 6 bases respectively, with 9 bases between them. CDR1 and CDR2 from the germline V gene are MDHEN and SYDVKM.

In its sample, this clonotype was seen a few times. CDR3 sequence reads: CSASDPQLAKNIQYF. The CDR3, as DNA: TGCAGTGCTAGCGACCCCCAGTTAGCCAAAAACATTCAGTACTTC. V gene TRBV20-1 combines with J gene TRBJ2-4, with D unclear. Germline loops: CDR1 DFQATT, CDR2 SNEGSKA (reference sequence). This CDR3 region has 15 residues. Trimming removed 3 bases from V and 0 bases from J, with 12 bases in between.

This chain joins TRBV29-1 and TRBJ2-3; D is possibly TRBD1 (5 bases). This CDR3 comprises 16 residues. Germline CDR1 SQVTM, CDR2 ANQGSEA. The V end lost 3 bases, the J end lost 0 bases, and 16 bases lay between the germline ends. CDR3: CSVDGSLGLSTDTQYF. The CDR3 coding sequence is TGCAGCGTTGATGGGTCCTTGGGGCTTAGCACAGATACGCAGTATTTT.

The chain combines TRBV5-4 with TRBJ2-5; D is perhaps TRBD1 (5 bases). The CDR3 runs 12 residues. Trimming removed 4 bases from V and 5 bases from J, with 9 bases in between. Germline CDR1 and CDR2: SGHNT and YYREEE (reference sequence). The CDR3 loop is CASSRGWETQYF. In nucleotides, the CDR3 is TGTGCCAGCAGCAGGGGCTGGGAGACCCAGTACTTC.

The J gene is TRBJ1-4, the V gene TRBV2; tentative D call: TRBD1 (6 bases). CDR1 is SNHLY, CDR2 FYNNEI, per germline. Trimming pared 8 bases from V and 0 bases from J, leaving 13 bases between. There are 15 residues in the CDR3. CDR3 DNA: TGTGCCAGCGCGGACAGCCCTGCAACTAATGAAAAACTGTTTTTT. Encoded protein: CASADSPATNEKLFF.

This clonotype showed up just once. The chain links TRBV20-1 to TRBJ2-3; 11 bases fit TRBD2. V trimming: 3 bases; J trimming: 4 bases; junction bases outside the gene matches: 6. Germline V gene sequence: CDR1 DFQATT, CDR2 SNEGSKA (reference sequence). This CDR3 is built from 15 residues. Written as DNA, the CDR3 is TGCAGTGCTAGGTCACTAGCGGGGGTAGCAGATACGCAGTATTTT. Translation gives CSARSLAGVADTQYF.

This clonotype was counted only a few times. This chain connects TRBV6-5 to TRBJ1-1; 9 bases map to TRBD1. This CDR3 has 18 residues. Per germline, CDR1 MNHEY and CDR2 SVGAGI. The junction had 16 bases not matched to a gene; V was cut back by 7 bases and J by 1 base. The CDR3 bases are TGTGCCAGCACCCCAGGGTCCTTACAGGGGGCTTCGAACACTGAAGCTTTCTTT. It specifies CASTPGSLQGASNTEAFF.

This clonotype was counted ten times or more. V and J are TRBV13 and TRBJ2-7, with D perhaps assigned TRBD1 or TRBD2 (5 bases each). The CDR3 is 11 residues long. In germline, CDR1 is PRHDT, CDR2 FYEKMQ (reference sequence). Trimming cost V 3 bases and J 6 bases, with 6 bases left between them. In nucleotides, the CDR3 is TGTGCCAGCAGCTTGGGGGTCGAGCAGTACTTC. Protein sequence: CASSLGVEQYF.

The chain has TRBV11-2 and TRBJ2-3; 11 nucleotides match TRBD2. The CDR3 loop spans 15 amino acids. Trimming took 4 bases from V and 6 from J; bases not matched to a gene: 6. The germline V gene has CDR1 SGHAT and CDR2 FQNNGV. In DNA form, the CDR3 reads TGTGCCAGCAGCTCGACTAGCGGGGTGCTGGATACGCAGTATTTT. Translation: CASSSTSGVLDTQYF.

The chain recombines TRBV4-3 with TRBJ2-2; D remains ambiguous. The germline V gene encodes CDR1 LGHNA and CDR2 YSLEER. This CDR3 spans 14 amino acids. V was trimmed by 0 bases and J by 6 bases, leaving 8 bases between them. In nucleotides, the CDR3 is TGCGCCAGCAGCCAAGATCCGGCAGCCGGGGAGCTGTTTTTT. Translation: CASSQDPAAGELFF.

The chain has TRBV6-2 or TRBV6-3 and TRBJ1-2; weak D call: TRBD1 (6 bases). The CDR3 spans 15 residues. V was clipped by 5 bases and J by 3 bases, with 16 bases between them. Per the germline V gene, CDR1 is MNHEY and CDR2 is SVGEGT. CDR3 sequence: CASSDPGQTYYGYTF. The CDR3 region has the DNA TGTGCCAGCAGTGACCCTGGACAGACCTACTATGGCTACACCTTC.

The J gene is TRBJ1-1, the V gene TRBV11-2, with TRBD1 matching 8 bases. CDR3 length: 18 amino acids. V trimming: 2 bases; J trimming: 4 bases; junction bases outside the gene matches: 15. CDR1 is SGHAT, CDR2 FQNNGV, per germline. The CDR3 here is CASSLSAQGAFGGTEAFF. The CDR3 region has the DNA TGTGCCAGCAGCTTATCCGCGCAGGGGGCGTTTGGGGGCACTGAAGCTTTCTTT.

As concerns this clonotype: A much larger clone sits a single nucleotide away, making a read error possible. The chain employs TRBV6-6 and TRBJ2-5; 9 bases map to TRBD1. Germline-derived CDR1 and CDR2 are MNHNY and SVGAGI (reference sequence). The CDR3 length is 17 residues. V shed 6 bases and J 5 bases; nucleotides not matched to a gene: 16. The CDR3 spells CASSKGGGTGFLETQYF. The DNA of the CDR3 is TGTGCCAGCAGCAAAGGGGGCGGGACAGGGTTTCTGGAGACCCAGTACTTC.